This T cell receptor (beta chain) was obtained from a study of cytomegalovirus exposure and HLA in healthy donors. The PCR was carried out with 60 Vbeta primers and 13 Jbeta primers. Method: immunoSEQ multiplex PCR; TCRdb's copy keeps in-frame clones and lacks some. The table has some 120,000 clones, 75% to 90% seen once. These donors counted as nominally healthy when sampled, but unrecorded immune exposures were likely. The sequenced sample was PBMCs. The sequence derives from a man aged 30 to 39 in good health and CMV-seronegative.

The CDR3: CASSERHGPQHF. The CDR3 DNA is TGTGCCAGCAGTGAGCGCCATGGGCCCCAGCATTTT. The chain links TRBV2 to TRBJ1-5; D gene ambiguous. Trimming cost V 3 bases and J 9 bases, with 9 bases left between them. The CDR3 covers 12 residues. Germline CDR1 SNHLY, CDR2 FYNNEI.